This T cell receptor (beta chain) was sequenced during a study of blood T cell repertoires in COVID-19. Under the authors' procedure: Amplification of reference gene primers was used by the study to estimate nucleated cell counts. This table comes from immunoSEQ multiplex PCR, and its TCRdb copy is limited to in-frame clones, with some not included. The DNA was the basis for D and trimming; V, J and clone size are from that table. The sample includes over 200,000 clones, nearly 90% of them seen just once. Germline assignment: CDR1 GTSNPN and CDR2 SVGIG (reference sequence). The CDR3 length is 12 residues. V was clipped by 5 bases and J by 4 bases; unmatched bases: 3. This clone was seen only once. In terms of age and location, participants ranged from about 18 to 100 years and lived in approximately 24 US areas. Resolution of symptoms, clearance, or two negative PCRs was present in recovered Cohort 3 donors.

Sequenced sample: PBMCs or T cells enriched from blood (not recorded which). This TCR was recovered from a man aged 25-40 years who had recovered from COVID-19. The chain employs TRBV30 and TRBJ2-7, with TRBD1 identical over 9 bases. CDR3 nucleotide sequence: TGTGCCTGGGACAGGGGGGATTACGAGCAGTACTTC. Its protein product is CAWDRGDYEQYF.